This T cell receptor (beta chain) was documented in a study of shared clonotypes between healthy human individuals. In the study overall: Per donor, three plates held CD4 naive cells, three held CD4 memory, two held CD8 naive and one held CD8 memory. Study results and limitations: On the whole, naive subsets had larger estimated richness than memory subsets had.

Authors' data handling: Junction-only sequences without quality scores came from ImmunoSEQ, so filtering differed. Sequenced by immunoSEQ multiplex PCR; TCRdb stores in-frame clones only, minus some. V and J calls and clone size follow that table, whereas D and trimming were derived from the DNA. Among roughly 1,100,000 clones listed, about 80% were seen once. The CDR3 has 14 amino acids. The V gene's germline CDR1 is MNHNS and CDR2 SASEGT. The V gene end was trimmed by 6 bases and the J gene end by 4 bases; junction bases not matched to a gene: 4. About this clone: What it binds is unknown.

Subsets obtained from CD4+ cells comprised CD45RA+ naive and CD45RA-negative memory cells. This chain joins TRBV6-1 and TRBJ2-2, with TRBD1 matching over 8 bases. Sequencing was done on a sample of memory CD4+ T cells sorted from blood. Subset of the sample: CD45RA-negative fraction. The sequence derives from a man between 18 and 29 years old in good health. The CDR3 DNA reads TGTGCCAGCAGCCGGACAGGGAGCACCGGGGAGCTGTTTTTT. It translates to CASSRTGSTGELFF.